The 12 T cell receptor beta chains below all came from one sample that was sequenced in a study of control samples from healthy donors and cancer patients. Repertoires were generated with immunoSEQ multiplex PCR, while TCRdb's copy carries only in-frame clones and drops some. The sample carries about 86,000 clones, about 89% recorded once. The sample taken for sequencing was PBMCs. These receptor sequences come from a woman in her forties or fifties with colorectal cancer.

Here the CDR3 reads CASSLDLGRGNTIYF. The CDR3 nucleotides read TGTGCCAGCAGCTTGGATCTAGGGAGAGGAAACACCATATATTTT. The chain combines TRBV5-5 with TRBJ1-3; D is ambiguous. Germline CDR1 SGHKS, CDR2 YYEKEE (reference sequence). Trimming removed 0 bases at V and 4 bases at J, with 11 bases between. CDR3 length equals 15 residues.

This sequence joins TRBV2 and TRBJ1-2; no clear D gene. V was clipped by 5 bases and J by 0 bases, with 10 bases between them. The V gene's germline CDR1 is SNHLY and CDR2 FYNNEI. The length of the CDR3 is 14 residues. The CDR3 nucleotides are TGTGCCAGCAGTATTTACCAAGCTAACTATGGCTACACCTTC. This codes for CASSIYQANYGYTF.

The rearrangement uses TRBV6-1 and TRBJ1-2; D unclear. The CDR3 has 12 residues. Germline lookup yields CDR1 MNHNS and CDR2 SASEGT. The V and J ends lost 2 bases and 7 bases respectively, with 8 bases between them. The CDR3 reads CASSETAGGYTF. In nucleotides, the CDR3 is TGTGCCAGCAGTGAAACGGCCGGTGGCTACACCTTC.

V is TRBV7-8 and J is TRBJ2-1, with D tentatively TRBD1 (6 bases). Germline V CDR1 and CDR2: SGHVS, FQNEAQ. V was cut by 5 bases and J by 2 bases, with 10 bases left in between. This CDR3 is 14 amino acids long. CDR3 DNA sequence: TGTGCCAGCAGCAACAGGGTCACCTACAATGAGCAGTTCTTC. This encodes CASSNRVTYNEQFF.

This CDR3 reads CASSSIAGGNNEQFF. DNA for the CDR3: TGTGCCAGCAGCTCCATAGCGGGGGGGAACAATGAGCAGTTCTTC. The chain combines TRBV7-3 with TRBJ2-1, with TRBD2 identical over 11 bases. Germline V gene lookup returns CDR1 SGHTA and CDR2 FQGTGA. V trimming: 4 bases; J trimming: 5 bases; junction bases outside the gene matches: 4. This CDR3 region has 15 residues.

This chain joins TRBV25-1 and TRBJ1-2; the D gene is possibly TRBD1 (5 bases). CDR1 MGHDK and CDR2 SYGVNS come from the germline V gene. V was shortened by 4 bases and J by 4 bases, with 13 bases between the two germline ends. This CDR3 spans 14 amino acids. Here the CDR3 DNA reads TGTGCCAGCAGTGGGGCAGGGACCCTCTATGGCTACACCTTC. Protein: CASSGAGTLYGYTF.

Regarding this clone: This sample includes further DNA sequences coding for the same CDR3. The J gene is TRBJ2-5, the V gene TRBV5-1; possibly TRBD2 for D (6 bases). The length of the CDR3 is 14 residues. Germline V gene sequence: CDR1 SGHRS, CDR2 YFSETQ. Trimming pared 0 bases from V and 2 bases from J, leaving 8 bases between. CDR3: CASSLGGGQETQYF. CDR3 nucleotide sequence: TGCGCCAGCAGCTTGGGCGGAGGGCAAGAGACCCAGTACTTC.

The J gene is TRBJ1-2, the V gene TRBV28; D remains unclear. The V end lost 8 bases, the J end lost 0 bases, and 13 bases lay between the germline ends. Germline CDR1 is MDHEN and CDR2 is SYDVKM. This CDR3 has 14 residues. This CDR3 is CASRSTTSNYGYTF. The CDR3 coding sequence is TGTGCCAGCCGTTCGACAACATCTAACTATGGCTACACCTTC.

The rearrangement joins TRBV10-3 to TRBJ1-2; possible D gene TRBD1, 5 bases. The CDR3 contains 15 residues. The germline gives CDR1 ENHRY, CDR2 SYGVKD. V lost 0 bases, J lost 8 bases, and 16 bases lay in between. The CDR3 sequence: CAISESWGLASGYTF. Here the CDR3 DNA reads TGTGCCATCAGTGAGTCGTGGGGACTGGCCTCCGGCTACACCTTC.

The count of this clone is one. This chain uses TRBV28 with TRBJ1-1; D unclear. The CDR3 spans 13 residues. Per germline, CDR1 MDHEN and CDR2 SYDVKM. Trimming stripped 3 bases from V and 5 bases from J, with 10 bases between. As DNA, the CDR3 is TGTGCCAGCAGTTTGGGCAGGTGGACTGAAGCTTTCTTT. Protein: CASSLGRWTEAFF.

The chain recombines TRBV27 with TRBJ1-5, with 8 bases matching TRBD1. After removal of 5 bases from V and 10 bases from J, the junction contained 10 bases not matched to a gene. This CDR3 contains 14 residues. Germline V gives CDR1 MNHEY, CDR2 SMNVEV (reference sequence). The CDR3 here is CASSAGTGGGPQHF. CDR3 DNA sequence: TGTGCCAGCAGTGCTGGGACAGGAGGGGGACCCCAGCATTTT.

The chain has TRBV5-5 and TRBJ1-5; perhaps TRBD1 as D (6 bases). The CDR3 has 16 residues. Germline CDR1 SGHKS, CDR2 YYEKEE (reference sequence). Trimming shortened V by 0 bases and J by 0 bases, and 10 bases separated the two germline ends. CDR3 sequence (DNA): TGTGCCAGCAGCTTGGTAGGGGGGGATAGCAATCAGCCCCAGCATTTT. This sequence encodes CASSLVGGDSNQPQHF.